The T cell receptor beta chain described here comes from a study of B cell selection in AIRE deficiency. Study-level results: Patient Tconv cells held about 31% of Treg sequences shared by healthy donors. Of 3657 shared Treg TCRbeta sequences, 25% to 40% were healthy-donor-only and 7% to 9.5% patient-only.

The CDR3 loop spans 15 amino acids. Trimming shortened V by 4 bases and J by 4 bases, and 15 bases separated the two germline ends. CDR1 and CDR2 from the germline V gene are SGHRS and YFSETQ. Regulatory T cells were sorted as CD4+CD25hiCD127low/negative. Controls came from healthy donors unrelated to patients. Profiling relied on immunoSEQ multiplex PCR, and the TCRdb table lists in-frame clones only, not all of them. The sample includes 23,000 or so clones, nearly 95% of them seen just once. For this clone: What it binds is unknown.

The chain employs TRBV5-1 and TRBJ1-3; TRBD1 might be the D (6 bases). Specimen: CD4+CD25+ Tregs sorted from PBMCs. The clonotype was recovered from a human donor in good health. CDR3 nucleotide sequence: TGCGCCAGCAGCCAAACAGGGATTCAGGGAAACACCATATATTTT. Protein sequence: CASSQTGIQGNTIYF.